A selection of T cell receptor beta chains follows, all from one sample in a study of control samples from healthy donors and cancer patients. Method: immunoSEQ multiplex PCR; TCRdb's copy keeps in-frame clones and lacks some. The sample shows 100,000 to 150,000 clones, about 90% of them seen only once. Sequencing was carried out using blood. These receptors came from a woman between 45 and 60 years old in good health. The CDR3 runs from the conserved cysteine through the conserved F or W. The D gene is left open where the match is weak. Only part of the rows carry a size: once, few, many, or a class if the clone is expanded.

CDR3 length	D gene	V gene	J gene	clone size	CDR3 protein	CDR3 DNA
14	.	TRBV19	TRBJ2-3	once	CASSIRGARNTQYF	TGTGCCAGTAGTATTCGCGGGGCCCGGAATACGCAGTATTTT
15	TRBD1	TRBV18	TRBJ1-5	.	CASSGQGASNQPQHF	TGTGCCAGCTCGGGACAGGGGGCAAGCAATCAGCCCCAGCATTTT
15	TRBD1	TRBV11-2	TRBJ1-1	.	CASSLDHGTGTEAFF	TGTGCCAGCAGCTTAGATCACGGGACAGGGACTGAAGCTTTCTTT
14	.	TRBV6-5	TRBJ2-3	.	CASSLTSSTDTQYF	TGTGCCAGCAGCTTAACTTCTAGCACAGATACGCAGTATTTT
15	TRBD1	TRBV27	TRBJ2-7	.	CASSLIGTGTYEQYF	TGTGCCAGCAGTTTAATCGGGACAGGCACCTACGAGCAGTACTTC
15	.	TRBV5-1	TRBJ2-3	.	CASSLEGAVRDTQYF	TGCGCCAGCAGCTTGGAAGGTGCAGTTAGGGATACGCAGTATTTT
14	.	TRBV30	TRBJ2-3	.	CAWSPGAGPDTQYF	TGTGCCTGGAGTCCCGGGGCGGGACCAGATACGCAGTATTTT
15	.	TRBV9	TRBJ1-4	.	CASSSLGGMGEKLFF	TGTGCCAGCAGCTCGTTGGGAGGGATGGGTGAAAAACTGTTTTTT
15	TRBD2	TRBV4-2	TRBJ2-7	.	CASSQGASGRIEQYF	TGTGCCAGCAGCCAAGGAGCCAGCGGGAGGATTGAGCAGTACTTC
16	.	TRBV7-9	TRBJ1-6	.	CASSLESGDNRSPLHF	TGTGCCAGCAGCTTAGAAAGTGGGGATAATAGATCACCCCTCCACTTT
12	.	TRBV28	TRBJ1-2	once	CASSLRSYGYTF	TGTGCCAGCAGTTTAAGGTCGTATGGCTACACCTTC
16	TRBD1	TRBV11-3	TRBJ2-1	.	CASSLGSGTGVDEQFF	TGTGCCAGCAGCTTAGGTTCCGGGACAGGGGTGGATGAGCAGTTCTTC
12	.	TRBV10-3	TRBJ2-3	.	CATAGFADTQYF	TGTGCCACGGCGGGTTTCGCAGATACGCAGTATTTT
13	.	TRBV2	TRBJ2-5	.	CAISVGLSETQYF	TGTGCCATCTCGGTTGGACTGTCAGAGACCCAGTACTTC
13	.	TRBV24-1	TRBJ2-1	.	CATSGGSYNEQFF	TGTGCCACCAGTGGGGGTTCCTACAATGAGCAGTTCTTC
12	.	TRBV29-1	TRBJ2-1	.	CSALPGGHEQFF	TGCAGCGCCCTCCCAGGAGGCCATGAGCAGTTCTTC
14	TRBD1	TRBV27	TRBJ2-5	.	CASSHRGLGETQYF	TGTGCCAGCAGTCACAGGGGGCTTGGGGAGACCCAGTACTTC
13	.	TRBV12-3/TRBV12-4	TRBJ1-3	.	CASSLVSGNTIYF	TGTGCCAGCAGCCTTGTTTCTGGAAACACCATATATTTT
20	.	TRBV2	TRBJ1-1	few	CASSLYLDRFSADMGTEAFF	TGTGCCAGCAGCCTATATCTTGATAGGTTTTCGGCCGATATGGGCACTGAAGCTTTCTTT
14	.	TRBV5-1	TRBJ1-3	.	CASSSGTLANTIYF	TGCGCCAGCAGCTCCGGGACCCTGGCAAACACCATATATTTT
13	TRBD1	TRBV20-1	TRBJ1-3	.	CSASDRAGNTIYF	TGCAGTGCTAGTGACAGGGCTGGAAACACCATATATTTT
12	TRBD1	TRBV2	TRBJ2-7	.	CASMTGEEEQYF	TGTGCCAGCATGACAGGGGAGGAAGAGCAGTACTTC